One sample yielded the 16 T cell receptor beta chains listed below, sequenced in a study of technical replicates of blood from four donors. Generated by immunoSEQ multiplex PCR, the TCRdb table keeps only in-frame clones and is missing some. The data contain about 85,000 clones, roughly 94% of them singletons. The sample taken for sequencing was T cells isolated from PBMCs. Receptor source: a human donor in good health.

V is TRBV5-1 and J is TRBJ2-1, with TRBD2 matching 12 bases. The germline V gene encodes CDR1 SGHRS and CDR2 YFSETQ. The CDR3 has 15 amino acids. V lost 5 bases to trimming and J lost 4 bases; unmatched junction nucleotides: 4. The CDR3 DNA reads as TGCGCCAGCAGTTCCGGGACTAGCGGGTACAATGAGCAGTTCTTC. Translating it yields CASSSGTSGYNEQFF.

The V and J genes are TRBV7-3 and TRBJ1-2; unclear D gene. V lost 1 base, J lost 6 bases, and 15 bases lay in between. Germline V CDR1 and CDR2: SGHTA, FQGTGA. The CDR3 sequence is 15 residues long. CDR3 in amino acids: CASSLKAGLTDGYTF. The CDR3 DNA is TGTGCCAGCAGCTTAAAAGCTGGACTAACAGATGGCTACACCTTC. The entire variable domain, with the rest obtained from reference TRBV7-3 and TRBJ1-2, is as follows: GAGVSQTPSNKVTEKGKYVELRCDPISGHTALYWYRQSLGQGPEFLIYFQGTGAADDSGLPNDRFFAVRPEGSVSTLKIQRTERGDSAVYLCASSLKAGLTDGYTFGSGTRLTVV.

V and J are TRBV6-5 and TRBJ1-2; D may be TRBD1 (6 bases). Germline lookup yields CDR1 MNHEY and CDR2 SVGAGI. Between the trimmed V and J ends, which lost 6 bases and 4 bases, there was a span of 12 bases. There are 13 residues in the CDR3. CDR3 nucleotide sequence: TGTGCCAGCAGCTCCGGGACATCCTATGGCTACACCTTC. It specifies CASSSGTSYGYTF.

This chain connects TRBV6-5 to TRBJ1-5, with D possibly being TRBD1 (5 bases). The V and J ends lost 7 bases and 10 bases respectively, with 20 bases between them. The CDR3 length is 14 residues. Per germline, CDR1 MNHEY and CDR2 SVGAGI. The CDR3 DNA reads as TGTGCCAGCAAACCCGGTCAGGGAGGGTTCCCCCAGCATTTT. Translating it yields CASKPGQGGFPQHF.

On this clone itself: One end of the junction fails to match germline, which may point to a read error. The chain links TRBV7-7 to TRBJ2-5; tentative D call: TRBD1 (7 bases). This CDR3 contains 15 residues. Germline V gene data show CDR1 as SSHAT and CDR2 as FNYEAQ (reference sequence). The CDR3 is CASSLARGVQETQYF. The CDR3 DNA sequence: TGTGCTAGCAGCTTAGCCAGGGGGGTCCAAGAGACCCAGTACTTC.

The chain carries TRBV2 and TRBJ2-7, with D possibly TRBD1 on 6 matching bases. CDR3 size: 15 residues. Trimming removed 5 bases at V and 1 base at J, with 15 bases between. Germline lookup yields CDR1 SNHLY and CDR2 FYNNEI. The DNA of the CDR3 is TGTGCCAGCAGTAAGTTGGACAGCCAATCCTACGAGCAGTACTTC. Translation: CASSKLDSQSYEQYF.

V and J are TRBV5-1 and TRBJ2-5; TRBD2 might be the D (5 bases). Between the trimmed V and J ends, which lost 1 base and 5 bases, there was a span of 15 bases. Germline assignment: CDR1 SGHRS and CDR2 YFSETQ. CDR3 length equals 15 residues. The chain's CDR3 is CASSLSGQRGETQYF. The CDR3 coding sequence is TGCGCCAGCAGCTTGAGCGGCCAACGTGGGGAGACCCAGTACTTC.

This chain links TRBV5-6 with TRBJ2-3, with 9 bases lining up with TRBD2. The V gene end was trimmed by 0 bases and the J gene end by 1 base; junction bases not matched to a gene: 0. This CDR3 is 15 amino acids long. Germline V lookup: CDR1 SGHDT, CDR2 YYEEEE. The CDR3 DNA reads as TGTGCCAGCAGCTTGGGCGGGGGGGGCACAGATACGCAGTATTTT. Amino acids: CASSLGGGGTDTQYF.

The chain joins TRBV28 to TRBJ1-5; a possible D gene is TRBD1 (5 bases). The CDR3 loop spans 15 amino acids. The germline gives CDR1 MDHEN, CDR2 SYDVKM. Trimming removed 3 bases at V and 1 base at J, with 10 bases between. The CDR3 is CASSLQEGSNQPQHF. The DNA for the CDR3 is TGTGCCAGCAGTTTGCAGGAGGGGAGCAATCAGCCCCAGCATTTT.

The rearrangement links TRBV19 to TRBJ2-2; TRBD2 might be the D (5 bases). This CDR3 has 11 amino acids. V lost 4 bases and J lost 11, with 8 bases in between. CDR1 and CDR2 from the germline V gene are LNHDA and SQIVND (reference sequence). The CDR3 protein is CASSRTRELFF. Here the CDR3 DNA reads TGTGCCAGTAGTAGGACTCGAGAGCTGTTTTTT.

This chain connects TRBV7-3 to TRBJ2-3; TRBD1 matches 7 bases. Germline V gene sequence: CDR1 SGHTA, CDR2 FQGTGA. Germline trimming cut 3 bases from V and 1 base from J; bases unmatched to any gene: 4. CDR3 size: 15 residues. The CDR3 DNA reads TGTGCCAGCAGCTTCCAAGGACAGGGCACAGATACGCAGTATTTT. Translated, it gives CASSFQGQGTDTQYF. The variable domain in full, completed from reference TRBV7-3 and TRBJ2-3, reads GAGVSQTPSNKVTEKGKYVELRCDPISGHTALYWYRQSLGQGPEFLIYFQGTGAADDSGLPNDRFFAVRPEGSVSTLKIQRTERGDSAVYLCASSFQGQGTDTQYFGPGTRLTVL.

The chain carries TRBV25-1 and TRBJ1-3; weak D call: TRBD1 (5 bases). The V gene lost 8 bases and the J gene lost 4 bases, with 15 bases spanning the gap. The CDR3 sequence is 14 residues long. Germline V CDR1 and CDR2: MGHDK, SYGVNS. This chain's CDR3 is CASGDSLSGNTIYF. The CDR3 DNA reads as TGTGCCAGCGGAGACAGCCTAAGCGGAAACACCATATATTTT.

The chain couples TRBV6-4 to TRBJ1-5; D unresolved. The CDR3 length is 19 residues. Trimming removed 0 bases at V and 0 bases at J, with 18 bases between. Per germline, CDR1 MRHNA and CDR2 SNTAGT. CDR3 DNA sequence: TGTGCCAGCAGTGACTCGGAGGGCTTAGAGTATCATAGCAATCAGCCCCAGCATTTT. Encoded protein: CASSDSEGLEYHSNQPQHF.

V usage is TRBV30 and J usage is TRBJ2-7, with 9 bases lining up with TRBD1. The CDR3 has 15 amino acids. V was pared by 3 bases and J by 3 bases, with 9 bases of the junction left unmatched. Looked up from germline, CDR1 is GTSNPN and CDR2 is SVGIG (reference sequence). CDR3 sequence reads: CAWRGFGTGIYEQYF. The CDR3, as DNA: TGTGCCTGGAGGGGATTCGGGACAGGGATCTACGAGCAGTACTTC.

J is TRBJ2-1 and V is TRBV30; maybe TRBD1 (6 bases). CDR1 and CDR2 from the germline V gene are GTSNPN and SVGIG (reference sequence). The ends were cut back, 1 base at V and 0 bases at J, with 13 bases in the middle. The CDR3 extends over 16 amino acids. CDR3 DNA sequence: TGTGCCTGGAGTGAACAGACAGGTCGCTCCTACAATGAGCAGTTCTTC. It yields the protein CAWSEQTGRSYNEQFF.

About this clone: The sample has other DNA sequences that encode this CDR3 too. The chain has TRBV19 and TRBJ1-5; TRBD1 matches 9 bases. Unmatched junction bases numbered 6, after V lost 5 bases and J lost 4 bases. The germline gives CDR1 LNHDA, CDR2 SQIVND (reference sequence). The length of the CDR3 is 15 residues. CDR3 residues: CASSATGGSNQPQHF. CDR3 nucleotide sequence: TGTGCCAGTAGTGCCACAGGGGGCTCTAATCAGCCCCAGCATTTT.